A single sample is the source of the 17 T cell receptor beta chains below, sequenced in a study of early T cells in non-severe SARS-CoV-2 infection. TCRdb itself ran the 5' RACE reads through MiXCR, one entry per CDR3 protein. The sample gives about 76,000 distinct CDR3 sequences, 10% to 15% of which show up once; more than 3% is in the top ten. Sequenced input: whole blood. Receptors were obtained from an adult who was a healthcare worker with PCR-confirmed SARS-CoV-2 infection or an uninfected control (not recorded which).

This clonotype was seen more than once but under ten times. The rearrangement links TRBV9 to TRBJ1-4; D is unclear. The V end lost 4 bases, the J end lost 9 bases, and 19 bases lay between the germline ends. There are 15 residues in the CDR3. From germline, CDR1 is SGDLS and CDR2 YYNGEE. In nucleotides, the CDR3 is TGTGCCAGCAGCCCCGAGAGTCTTATTGGGAAAAAACTGTTTTTT. This codes for CASSPESLIGKKLFF.

This clonotype was seen more than once but under ten times. CDR3 coding DNA: TGCGCCACCCCGGGACTGATAAACTATGGCTACACCTTC. Amino acid sequence: CATPGLINYGYTF. This chain joins TRBV5-1 and TRBJ1-2, with D perhaps TRBD1 (5 bases). V was cut by 9 bases and J by 2 bases, with 14 bases left in between. The CDR3 totals 13 residues. Per the germline V gene, CDR1 is SGHRS and CDR2 is YFSETQ.

The chain combines TRBV29-1 with TRBJ2-7, with a tentative D call TRBD1 (5 bases). Trimming shortened V by 6 bases and J by 3 bases, and 21 bases separated the two germline ends. This CDR3 region has 15 residues. CDR1 and CDR2 (germline): SQVTM, ANQGSEA. In nucleotides, the CDR3 is TGCAGCGTCGTGACACCCTCCTCCAGGGTCTACGAGCAGTACTTC. Residues: CSVVTPSSRVYEQYF.

This clonotype was seen more than once but under ten times. The chain combines TRBV2 with TRBJ1-3; the D gene is possibly TRBD1 (6 bases). V was cut by 4 bases and J by 0 bases, with 10 bases left in between. Germline V gene lookup returns CDR1 SNHLY and CDR2 FYNNEI. This CDR3 region has 15 residues. The CDR3 here is CASSAARGSGNTIYF. The CDR3 DNA reads TGTGCCAGCAGTGCCGCCAGGGGCTCTGGAAACACCATATATTTT. The whole variable domain, remainder taken from reference TRBV2 and TRBJ1-3, is EPEVTQTPSHQVTQMGQEVILRCVPISNHLYFYWYRQILGQKVEFLVSFYNNEISEKSEIFDDQFSVERPDGSNFTLKIRSTKLEDSAMYFCASSAARGSGNTIYFGEGSWLTVV.

This clonotype was seen a handful of times. The rearrangement links TRBV2 to TRBJ2-1; D is uncertain. V was trimmed by 6 bases and J by 10 bases, leaving 13 bases between them. Germline V gene sequence: CDR1 SNHLY, CDR2 FYNNEI. CDR3 length: 12 amino acids. CDR3 residues: CASRERRAEQFF. As DNA, the CDR3 is TGTGCCAGCAGGGAAAGACGAGCAGAGCAGTTCTTC.

The CDR3, as DNA: TGCGCCAGCAGCTTGGAGTTCCTCGATGGCTACACCTTC. Residues: CASSLEFLDGYTF. The chain joins TRBV5-1 to TRBJ1-2; D gene uncertain. V was clipped by 0 bases and J by 6 bases, with 9 bases between them. The CDR3 contains 13 residues. From germline, CDR1 is SGHRS and CDR2 YFSETQ.

The chain has TRBV6-6 and TRBJ1-1; tentative D call: TRBD1 (6 bases). Germline V gene data show CDR1 as MNHNY and CDR2 as SVGAGI (reference sequence). CDR3 length equals 12 residues. Trimming pared 5 bases from V and 4 bases from J, leaving 8 bases between. The CDR3 here is CASSKQGTEAFF. The CDR3 DNA reads TGTGCCAGCAGTAAACAGGGCACTGAAGCTTTCTTT.

This clonotype was recorded at least ten times. V is TRBV28 and J is TRBJ1-1; 7 nucleotides agree with TRBD1. The CDR3 sequence is 18 residues long. The junction had 16 bases not matched to a gene; V was cut back by 5 bases and J by 1 base. Germline loops: CDR1 MDHEN, CDR2 SYDVKM. The CDR3 region has the DNA TGTGCCAGCAGTCCCTATCGGGAAAGGGGGCTTGCGAACACTGAAGCTTTCTTT. Its protein product is CASSPYRERGLANTEAFF.

V gene TRBV4-2 combines with J gene TRBJ2-1; the D call may be TRBD1 or TRBD2 (5 bases each). Deletions cut 1 base from V and 6 bases from J, with 16 bases between. Germline loops: CDR1 LGHNA, CDR2 YNFKEQ. This CDR3 contains 16 residues. The CDR3 protein is CASSQAGLGVRNEQFF. In DNA, the CDR3 is TGTGCCAGCAGCCAAGCGGGGCTGGGGGTGCGCAATGAGCAGTTCTTC.

J is TRBJ2-3 and V is TRBV9; D call uncertain. The germline CDR1 and CDR2 sequences are SGDLS and YYNGEE. There are 15 residues in the CDR3. The ends were cut back, 0 bases at V and 2 bases at J, with 10 bases in the middle. CDR3 protein: CASSVGPRDTDTQYF. The CDR3 bases are TGTGCCAGCAGCGTAGGGCCCCGAGACACAGATACGCAGTATTTT.

This clonotype was seen at least ten times. The V and J genes are TRBV28 and TRBJ2-7, with 7 bases lining up with TRBD2. CDR3 length: 15 residues. Germline CDR1 MDHEN, CDR2 SYDVKM. V lost 6 bases, J lost 4 bases, and 12 bases stayed unmatched. CDR3 sequence (DNA): TGTGCCAGCAGGTTCCTGGGCGGGGGTACGTACGAGCAGTACTTC. This sequence encodes CASRFLGGGTYEQYF.

The table lists this clonotype with a few counts. V usage is TRBV13 and J usage is TRBJ1-2, with a weak D call TRBD1 (6 bases). The CDR3 runs 14 residues. V lost 7 bases, J lost 4 bases, and 16 bases lay in between. Per germline, CDR1 PRHDT and CDR2 FYEKMQ (reference sequence). The CDR3 DNA reads as TGTGCCAGCACCCCGTGGGGGGGCTCCTATGGCTACACCTTC. It is translated as CASTPWGGSYGYTF. Complete variable domain (other parts from reference TRBV13 and TRBJ1-2): AAGVIQSPRHLIKEKRETATLKCYPIPRHDTVYWYQQGPGQDPQFLISFYEKMQSDKGSIPDRFSAQQFSDYHSELNMSSLELGDSALYFCASTPWGGSYGYTFGSGTRLTVV.

This clonotype was counted only a few times. CDR3 DNA sequence: TGTGCCAGCAGTGCTGGTTCTAGCGGGAGGCGGGATGAGCAGTTCTTC. Protein: CASSAGSSGRRDEQFF. The rearrangement uses TRBV28 and TRBJ2-1; 11 bases align to TRBD2. V gave up 5 bases and J gave up 8 bases; unmatched junction bases: 11. CDR1 is MDHEN, CDR2 SYDVKM, per germline. This CDR3 has 16 amino acids.

In its sample, this clonotype was seen a few times. The chain recombines TRBV29-1 with TRBJ2-1, with D unclear. V was trimmed by 4 bases and J by 6 bases, leaving 13 bases between them. The length of the CDR3 is 13 residues. Germline V gives CDR1 SQVTM, CDR2 ANQGSEA. CDR3 DNA: TGCAGCGTTGGTGTCCAGCTCAGCAATGAGCAGTTCTTC. It yields the protein CSVGVQLSNEQFF.

This clonotype was seen at least ten times. This chain links TRBV7-2 with TRBJ2-3; D is ambiguous. V was shortened by 0 bases and J by 5 bases, with 6 bases between the two germline ends. Germline CDR1 and CDR2: SGHTA and FQGNSA. The length of the CDR3 is 13 residues. CDR3 bases: TGTGCCAGCAGCTTAGCGCTGAGAGATACGCAGTATTTT. This gives the protein CASSLALRDTQYF.

This clonotype came up many times. The gene calls are TRBV12-3 or TRBV12-4 and TRBJ2-1; 8 positions match TRBD2. V dropped 6 bases and J dropped 10; count of bases not matched to a gene: 17. The CDR3 is 16 residues long. CDR3 DNA: TGTGCCAGCAGCAGGTGGGGGGCTAGCGGGTCGGAAGAGCAGTTCTTC. Encoded protein: CASSRWGASGSEEQFF.

This clonotype has only a few counts. The genes are TRBV7-3 and TRBJ2-2; D not certain. The germline CDR1 and CDR2 sequences are SGHTA and FQGTGA. The V and J ends lost 0 bases and 1 base respectively, with 12 bases between them. The CDR3 has 17 amino acids. The CDR3 spells CASSLTFARQNTGELFF. CDR3 nucleotide sequence: TGTGCCAGCAGCTTAACGTTCGCTAGGCAGAACACCGGGGAGCTGTTTTTT.